One T cell receptor beta chain is described in this entry. This clone's antigen is unknown. Base quality data are lacking; no much larger clone is found one base away. Taken from the germline V gene, the CDR1 and CDR2 loops are SGDLS and YYNGEE. Reading from cysteine to phenylalanine, the CDR3 counts 13 amino acids. Kept here is only the CDR3 DNA, which spans 39 bases and is read in frame from base 1. Trimming costs V 3 bases and J 10 bases, and their ends lie 14 bases apart. The library relied on PCR. Sequencing was performed on an Illumina HiSeq 2500. TCR libraries were prepared with molecular barcoding, using unique molecular identifiers to normalize TCRbeta repertoire quantification. TCRdb reworked the public reads: Q25 trimming with fastp, MiXCR clone assembly, productive beta chains retained. Rows matching on CDR3 protein sequence are summarized as one entry with the most common DNA and genes. For this sample there are a few hundred thousand distinct CDR3 sequences; 27% appear just once. The top ten clonotypes cover 36% of the sample.

This specimen comes from a study of T-cell reconstitution after alpha-beta-depleted transplantation in children (dated by TCRdb to 2016 to 2017). The study in broad terms: Using TCR repertoire profiling, the study quantitatively followed how T-cell immune reconstitution unfolded in children after TCRalphabeta/CD19-depleted allogeneic hematopoietic cell transplantation.

The paper as a whole reports these results and caveats: In some patients, the high TCRbeta diversity seen at day 60 was put down to recipient T cells and intrathymic progenitors that had survived conditioning. About two months after transplant, the apparently early recovery of alphabetaT-cell counts reportedly depended on just several hundred clones that had expanded rapidly and came from non-depleted graft cells. The frequencies of hyperexpanded clones fell over the following months, and after one year, T-cell counts and TCRbeta diversity were mostly attributed to newly produced T cells.

The treatment or condition label of this sample denotes: allogeneic hematopoietic cell transplantation with graft depleted of TCRalphabeta T cells and CD19 B cells. The transplant recipients were children given TCRalphabeta/CD19-depleted allogeneic hematopoietic cell grafts. This TCR came from a boy less than two years old with Wiskott-Aldrich syndrome, due to receive a stem cell transplant. The sequence joins TRBV9 to TRBJ2-1; TRBD1 is possibly the D segment (5 matching bases). The starting material was PBMCs, obtained before TCRalphabeta/CD19-depleted stem cell transplant. The CDR3 reads as follows: CASSAGPGYEQFF. The DNA sequence reads TGTGCCAGCAGCGCTGGCCCAGGGTACGAGCAGTTCTTC.